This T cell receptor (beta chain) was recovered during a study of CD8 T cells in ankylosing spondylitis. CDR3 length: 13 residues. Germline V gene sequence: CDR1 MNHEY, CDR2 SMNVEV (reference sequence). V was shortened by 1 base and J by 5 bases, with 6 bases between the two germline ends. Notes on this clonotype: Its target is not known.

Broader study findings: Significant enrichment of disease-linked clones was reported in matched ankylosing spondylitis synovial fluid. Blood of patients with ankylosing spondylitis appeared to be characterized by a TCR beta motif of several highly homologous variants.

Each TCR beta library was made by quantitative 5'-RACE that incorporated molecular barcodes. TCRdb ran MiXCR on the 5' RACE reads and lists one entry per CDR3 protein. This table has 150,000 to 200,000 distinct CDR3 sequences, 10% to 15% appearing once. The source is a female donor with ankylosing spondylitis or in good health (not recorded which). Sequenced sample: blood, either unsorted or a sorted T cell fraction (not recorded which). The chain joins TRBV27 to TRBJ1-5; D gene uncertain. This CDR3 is CASSLWSDQPQHF. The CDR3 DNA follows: TGTGCCAGCAGTTTATGGTCCGATCAGCCCCAGCATTTT.